A single sample is the source of the 19 T cell receptor beta chains below, sequenced in a study of shared clonotypes between healthy human individuals. Data came from immunoSEQ multiplex PCR; TCRdb stores just in-frame clones and leaves some out. The repertoire holds 2 million to 2.5 million clones, with 90% to 95% as singletons. The sample was naive CD4+ T cells sorted from blood. Regarding subset: CD45RA+ positively selected. Receptors were obtained from a man between 18 and 35 years old in good health.

Details on this clone: The sample has other DNA sequences that encode this CDR3 too. V is TRBV2 and J is TRBJ1-4; D is unresolved. The V gene's germline CDR1 is SNHLY and CDR2 FYNNEI. The CDR3 is 13 residues long. The V end lost 6 bases, the J end lost 4 bases, and 9 bases lay between the germline ends. CDR3 nucleotides: TGTGCCAGCAGGGACGGCTATAATGAAAAACTGTTTTTT. This translates into CASRDGYNEKLFF.

V and J are TRBV30 and TRBJ2-3, with TRBD1 as a possible D gene (5 bases). The V end lost 0 bases, the J end lost 6 bases, and 13 bases lay between the germline ends. Germline V CDR1 and CDR2: GTSNPN, SVGIG (reference sequence). CDR3 length: 14 residues. The CDR3 region has the DNA TGTGCCTGGAGTGTAGGTGGGGCAGGGGATACGCAGTATTTT. Amino acids: CAWSVGGAGDTQYF. Together with reference TRBV30 and TRBJ2-3, the CDR3 gives the full variable domain: SQTIHQWPATLVQPVGSPLSLECTVEGTSNPNLYWYRQAAGRGLQLLFYSVGIGQISSEVPQNLSASRPQDRQFILSSKKLLLSDSGFYLCAWSVGGAGDTQYFGPGTRLTVL.

V gene TRBV18 combines with J gene TRBJ1-1; D unresolved. The germline CDR1 and CDR2 sequences are KGHSH and LQKENI. This CDR3 comprises 13 residues. Trimming left V 2 bases short and J 4 bases short, with 8 bases between. CDR3 region: CASSPGSGTEAFF. CDR3 sequence (DNA): TGTGCCAGCTCACCAGGGTCTGGCACTGAAGCTTTCTTT. The complete variable domain, with remaining parts taken from reference TRBV18 and TRBJ1-1, reads NAGVMQNPRHLVRRRGQEARLRCSPMKGHSHVYWYRQLPEEGLKFMVYLQKENIIDESGMPKERFSAEFPKEGPSILRIQQVVRGDSAAYFCASSPGSGTEAFFGQGTRLTVV.

As to this clone: A much larger clone sits a single nucleotide away, making a read error possible. Different DNA sequences within this sample yield the same CDR3. V is TRBV5-1 and J is TRBJ2-3; D call uncertain. CDR3 length: 12 residues. Deletions cut 4 bases from V and 6 bases from J, with 9 bases between. CDR1 and CDR2 from the germline V gene are SGHRS and YFSETQ. The CDR3 loop is CASSLDLDTQYF. The CDR3 DNA reads as TGCGCCAGCAGCCTGGATTTGGATACGCAGTATTTT. The full variable domain, completed using reference TRBV5-1 and TRBJ2-3, is KAGVTQTPRYLIKTRGQQVTLSCSPISGHRSVSWYQQTPGQGLQFLFEYFSETQRNKGNFPGRFSGRQFSNSRSEMNVSTLELGDSALYLCASSLDLDTQYFGPGTRLTVL.

The chain carries TRBV5-4 and TRBJ2-2, with D possibly being TRBD2 (6 bases). The CDR3 loop spans 15 amino acids. V was cut by 4 bases and J by 3 bases, with 13 bases left in between. Germline-derived CDR1 and CDR2 are SGHNT and YYREEE (reference sequence). CDR3 region: CASSPGLLHTGELFF. The CDR3 nucleotides read TGTGCCAGCAGCCCGGGACTCCTACACACCGGGGAGCTGTTTTTT.

In this sample, this clone turned up a few times. Other DNA sequences within the sample encode an identical CDR3. V gene TRBV10-3 combines with J gene TRBJ1-2; D remains unclear. Trimming took off 4 bases at V and 4 bases at J, with 7 bases between the two ends. The CDR3 covers 12 residues. The germline CDR1 and CDR2 sequences are ENHRY and SYGVKD. The CDR3 DNA reads TGTGCCATCAGTGGTACGTCCTATGGCTACACCTTC. Translated, it gives CAISGTSYGYTF.

On this clone itself: The same CDR3 also results from other DNA sequences found in this sample. The rearrangement uses TRBV18 and TRBJ2-5; no reliable D call. V dropped 6 bases and J dropped 2 bases, with 10 bases sitting between them. This CDR3 contains 13 residues. Germline CDR1 is KGHSH and CDR2 is LQKENI. CDR3 DNA sequence: TGTGCCAGCTCCCCGATTGGACAAGAGACCCAGTACTTC. It translates to CASSPIGQETQYF.

The CDR3 nucleotides read TGTGCCAGCAGCTCGGGACTGCTTAACTATGGCTACACCTTC. The encoded protein is CASSSGLLNYGYTF. The chain combines TRBV11-2 with TRBJ1-2; D possibly corresponds to TRBD1 (5 bases). Germline loops: CDR1 SGHAT, CDR2 FQNNGV. With 4 bases removed from V and 1 base from J, the gap between germline ends came to 10 bases. The CDR3 has 14 residues.

The V gene is TRBV7-9, the J gene TRBJ2-5; D may correspond to TRBD1 or TRBD2 (5 bases each). CDR3 size: 14 residues. Trimming took 5 bases from V and 5 from J, leaving 15 bases between them. From germline, CDR1 is SEHNR and CDR2 FQNEAQ (reference sequence). Written as DNA, the CDR3 is TGTGCCAGCAGCCGCCGGGACGGTGGGGAGACCCAGTACTTC. Its protein is CASSRRDGGETQYF. Together with reference TRBV7-9 and TRBJ2-5, the CDR3 gives the full variable domain: DTGVSQNPRHKITKRGQNVTFRCDPISEHNRLYWYRQTLGQGPEFLTYFQNEAQLEKSRLLSDRFSAERPKGSFSTLEIQRTEQGDSAMYLCASSRRDGGETQYFGPGTRLLVL.

In its sample, this clone was seen once. This sequence joins TRBV5-4 and TRBJ2-5, with TRBD2 identical over 10 bases. After removal of 3 bases from V and 4 bases from J, the junction contained 9 bases not matched to a gene. Germline V lookup: CDR1 SGHNT, CDR2 YYREEE (reference sequence). The CDR3 has 16 residues. The CDR3 coding sequence is TGTGCCAGCAGCTCGACGAGCGGGAGGGCTGGAGAGACCCAGTACTTC. Translation gives CASSSTSGRAGETQYF.

The gene calls are TRBV7-9 and TRBJ2-3, with 7 positions matching TRBD1. The length of the CDR3 is 16 residues. Germline V gene data show CDR1 as SEHNR and CDR2 as FQNEAQ (reference sequence). V lost 4 bases and J lost 3; bases outside the gene matches: 10. The CDR3: CASSWTRQGLTDTQYF. In nucleotides, the CDR3 is TGTGCCAGCAGCTGGACTCGACAGGGTCTGACAGATACGCAGTATTTT.

CDR3 in DNA: TGTGCCATCAGTGAGTCGGGAGGGACAGGGCGCACAGATACGCAGTATTTT. Amino acids: CAISESGGTGRTDTQYF. The rearrangement joins TRBV10-3 to TRBJ2-3, with 9 bases lining up with TRBD1. Germline V gene data show CDR1 as ENHRY and CDR2 as SYGVKD. This CDR3 has 17 residues. J was trimmed by 1 base and V by 0 bases; bases with no gene match: 5.

A single count supports this clone. The chain has TRBV29-1 and TRBJ2-7; 10 positions agree with TRBD1. Unmatched junction bases numbered 3, after V lost 7 bases and J lost 3 bases. The CDR3 consists of 12 residues. Germline V gene sequence: CDR1 SQVTM, CDR2 ANQGSEA. Written as DNA, the CDR3 is TGCAGCGGGGGGACAGGGGTCTACGAGCAGTACTTC. Translating gives CSGGTGVYEQYF.

The V call is TRBV10-3, the J call TRBJ1-1, with D uncertain. There are 13 residues in the CDR3. Trimming took off 5 bases at V and 3 bases at J, with 10 bases between the two ends. CDR1 and CDR2 from the germline V gene are ENHRY and SYGVKD. The CDR3 loop reads CAISPLRDTEAFF. The CDR3 DNA is TGTGCCATCAGTCCCTTACGGGACACTGAAGCTTTCTTT.

Details on this clone: At the DNA level, this CDR3 is encoded by other sequences in the same sample as well. The V call is TRBV6-6, the J call TRBJ1-3, with D unresolved. Per germline, CDR1 MNHNY and CDR2 SVGAGI (reference sequence). Trimming stripped 2 bases from V and 0 bases from J, with 5 bases between. The CDR3 contains 14 residues. This CDR3 reads CASSYRDSGNTIYF. CDR3 DNA: TGTGCCAGCAGTTACAGGGACTCTGGAAACACCATATATTTT.

V usage is TRBV6-1 and J usage is TRBJ2-4; weak D call: TRBD2 (6 bases). The CDR3 covers 13 residues. Trimming took off 0 bases at V and 10 bases at J, with 10 bases between the two ends. Germline V gene lookup returns CDR1 MNHNS and CDR2 SASEGT. CDR3 residues: CASSEAKRAIQYF. The CDR3 nucleotides read TGTGCCAGCAGTGAAGCAAAGCGGGCAATTCAGTACTTC.

The J gene is TRBJ1-6, the V gene TRBV6-5; 7 positions match TRBD1. V dropped 6 bases and J dropped 7; count of bases not matched to a gene: 9. Germline V CDR1 and CDR2: MNHEY, SVGAGI. This CDR3 is built from 15 residues. The CDR3 spells CASRDWDSSNSPLHF. The DNA for the CDR3 is TGTGCCAGCAGGGATTGGGACAGTTCGAATTCACCCCTCCACTTT.

The chain joins TRBV6-6 to TRBJ2-7; 7 positions match TRBD2. Germline assignment: CDR1 MNHNY and CDR2 SVGAGI (reference sequence). The length of the CDR3 is 14 residues. Unmatched junction bases numbered 7, after V lost 5 bases and J lost 3 bases. The CDR3, as DNA: TGTGCCAGCAGTCGCAGCGGGACCAACTACGAGCAGTACTTC. Translated: CASSRSGTNYEQYF.

This sequence joins TRBV30 and TRBJ2-5; 8 nucleotides align to TRBD2. V shed 0 bases, J shed 4 bases, and the junction held 7 bases outside the gene matches. The CDR3 spans 15 residues. Germline V CDR1 and CDR2: GTSNPN, SVGIG (reference sequence). This CDR3 is CAWSVQRGSRETQYF. CDR3 nucleotides: TGTGCCTGGAGTGTACAGCGGGGGTCGAGAGAGACCCAGTACTTC.